Sequencing of this T cell receptor beta chain was carried out in a study of CD8 T cells in Susac syndrome. Germline V gene lookup returns CDR1 SEHNR and CDR2 FQNEAQ (reference sequence). V lost 3 bases, J lost 2 bases, and 10 bases lay in between. The CDR3 loop spans 14 amino acids. Random-hexamer reverse transcription was applied to about 0.5 to 1 ug RNA. TCRdb redid the calling of the immunoSEQ multiplex PCR reads with MiXCR, one entry per CDR3 protein. The table lists roughly 120,000 distinct CDR3 sequences, less than 95% of them singletons. The specimen sequenced was CD4+ T cells from PBMCs. The TCR originated in a human donor with multiple sclerosis. This sequence joins TRBV7-9 and TRBJ2-5, with a tentative D call TRBD1 (6 bases). CDR3 sequence: CASSLDSFQETQYF. In DNA, the CDR3 is TGTGCCAGCAGCTTGGACAGTTTTCAAGAGACCCAGTACTTC.